This T cell receptor (beta chain) was obtained from a study of shared clonotypes between healthy human individuals. About the research overall: For every donor, three CD4 naive, three CD4 memory, two CD8 naive and one CD8 memory plates were used.

CDR1 is SGHTA and CDR2 is FQGTGA in the germline V gene. V was pared by 2 bases and J by 0 bases, with 8 bases between. The CDR3 length is 15 residues. This table comes from immunoSEQ multiplex PCR, and its TCRdb copy is limited to in-frame clones, with some not included. Of some 1.4 million clones in the sample, around 97% were seen once. The sequenced material came from naive CD4+ T cells sorted from blood. Subset indicated: CD45RA+ positively selected. V is TRBV7-3 and J is TRBJ1-3; unclear D gene. The sequence was obtained from a young man in good health. The DNA for the CDR3 is TGTGCCAGCAGCTTAGCCGGGCCCTCTGGAAACACCATATATTTT. Residues: CASSLAGPSGNTIYF.